These 26 T cell receptor beta chains were all obtained from the same sample, sequenced in a study of tumor-infiltrating lymphocytes in primary liver carcinoma. Production of TCR beta cDNA used 400 to 650 ng total RNA together with a constant-region primer. Libraries covering TCR beta were generated through three nested multiplex PCR rounds (using a slightly modified ARM-PCR). TRBV1-TRBV30 forward and Cbeta reverse primers drove the first two approximately 11-cycle rounds. Each CDR3 protein is one row after TCRdb ran MiXCR on the multiplex PCR reads. This sample carries about 50,000 distinct CDR3 sequences, around 77% of them seen once, and the ten largest clones take around a quarter. Co-extracting RNA and DNA was done with roughly 17-34 mg of unsorted bulk tissue as input. Source material: liver tumor tissue from sampling region 5. Subset meaning: tumor region T5, tumor centre. These receptors originate from a man aged 40-55 years with primary liver carcinoma and hepatitis B virus infection.

Regarding this clonotype: The conserved closing phenylalanine or tryptophan is absent in this CDR3, likely reflecting a read error. The chain combines TRBV29-1 with TRBJ2-5, with D perhaps matching TRBD1 (5 bases). Per germline, CDR1 SQVTM and CDR2 ANQGSEA. The CDR3 has 14 residues. The CDR3 here is CSVEDLGQGETQYS. The CDR3 nucleotides read TGCAGTGTTGAAGATCTCGGACAAGGAGAGACCCAGTACTCC.

Of note for this clonotype: This could be a read error, since a much larger clone is one nucleotide away. The J gene is TRBJ2-1, the V gene TRBV2; 13 bases are shared with TRBD2. Germline CDR1 SNHLY, CDR2 FYNNEI. This CDR3 is 14 amino acids long. The chain's CDR3 is CPSSGTSGAREQFF. The DNA of the CDR3 is TGTCCCAGCAGTGGGACTAGCGGGGCCCGGGAGCAGTTCTTC.

About this clonotype itself: It is likely a read error, because the conserved phenylalanine at the end of the CDR3 is missing. The chain recombines TRBV7-9 with TRBJ2-5; D call uncertain. Between the trimmed V and J ends, which lost 4 bases and 5 bases, there was a span of 11 bases. This CDR3 has 13 amino acids. Looked up from germline, CDR1 is SEHNR and CDR2 is FQNEAQ (reference sequence). The CDR3 sequence is CASSYTLGETQYL. DNA for the CDR3: TGTGCCAGCAGCTACACCCTGGGGGAGACCCAGTACCTC.

This clonotype came up once. The chain uses TRBV12-3 or TRBV12-4 and TRBJ1-2; D gene uncertain. The CDR3 runs 14 residues. The V end lost 3 bases, the J end lost 7 bases, and 15 bases lay between the germline ends. CDR3 sequence: CASSFKPDTAGYTF. The CDR3 nucleotides read TGTGCCAGCAGTTTTAAGCCCGACACGGCTGGCTACACCTTC.

In the case of this clonotype: In this CDR3 the conserved last residue, phenylalanine or tryptophan, is missing, so a read error is likely. Because the CDR3's place on the DNA is in doubt, the DNA is left out and the CDR3 is given as listed by TCRdb. The chain joins TRBV11-2 to TRBJ2-7; the table gives TRBD2 as D, unverified against the DNA. The V gene's germline CDR1 is SGHAT and CDR2 FQNNGV. The CDR3 region is 14 residues in length, termini included. The CDR3 loop is CGSSLPDKTQRTYL.

The count of this clonotype is one. The V gene is TRBV11-2, the J gene TRBJ2-1; weak D call: TRBD2 (5 bases). The CDR3 covers 19 residues. V gave up 3 bases and J gave up 8 bases, with 29 bases separating them. Germline lookup yields CDR1 SGHAT and CDR2 FQNNGV. The CDR3 spells CASSFQWLPGISVSHEQFF. The CDR3 DNA follows: TGTGCCAGCAGCTTCCAATGGTTGCCTGGGATTAGCGTGAGTCATGAGCAGTTCTTC.

Remarks on this clonotype: Germline and junction disagree at one end, which may indicate a read error. The chain links TRBV5-8 to TRBJ2-5, with D perhaps TRBD1 or TRBD2 (5 bases each). The CDR3 loop spans 14 amino acids. Germline V gene sequence: CDR1 SGHTS, CDR2 YDEGEE. CDR3 region: CASSPMGVRENQYF. The CDR3 coding sequence is TGTGCCAGTAGCCCCATGGGCGTCAGGGAGAACCAGTACTTC.

In the case of this clonotype: One junction end does not reproduce the germline sequence, and a read error may be involved. This chain uses TRBV4-2 with TRBJ1-3, with 8 nucleotides matching TRBD1. The CDR3 has 15 amino acids. The germline V gene has CDR1 LGHNA and CDR2 YNFKEQ. CDR3 amino acids: CAGSHLQGTGNTIYF. Here the CDR3 DNA reads TGTGCCGGCAGCCACCTCCAGGGGACAGGAAATACCATATATTTT.

Concerning this clonotype itself: One end of the junction fails to match germline, which may point to a read error. The gene calls are TRBV29-1 and TRBJ2-3; D gene unclear. The germline CDR1 and CDR2 sequences are SQVTM and ANQGSEA. The CDR3 covers 16 residues. The CDR3 nucleotides are TGCAGCGTCCCTGGAGTGGACGGACGTAGCATAGATACGCAGTGTTTT. Protein product: CSVPGVDGRSIDTQCF.

To note about this clonotype: It is likely a read error, because the conserved phenylalanine at the end of the CDR3 is missing. This sequence joins TRBV6-1 and TRBJ2-5, with D uncertain. Deletions cut 2 bases from V and 8 bases from J, with 6 bases between. CDR1 is MNHNS, CDR2 SASEGT, per germline. The CDR3 contains 11 residues. CDR3 region: CASSELATQYL. CDR3 coding DNA: TGTGCCAGCAGTGAATTGGCAACCCAGTACCTC.

The chain combines TRBV11-2 with TRBJ2-1, with 8 bases fitting TRBD2. The CDR3 contains 17 residues. Germline CDR1 SGHAT, CDR2 FQNNGV. After removal of 10 bases from V and 3 bases from J, the junction contained 17 bases not matched to a gene. The CDR3 sequence: CANCLDMGGRFYNEQFF. The DNA for the CDR3 is TGTGCCAACTGCTTAGATATGGGCGGGAGGTTCTACAATGAGCAGTTCTTC. The variable domain in full, completed from reference TRBV11-2 and TRBJ2-1, reads EAGVAQSPRYKIIEKRQSVAFWCNPISGHATLYWYQQILGQGPKLLIQFQNNGVVDDSQLPKDRFSAERLKGVDSTLKIQPAKLEDSAVYLCANCLDMGGRFYNEQFFGPGTRLTVL.

This clonotype appeared many times. This sequence may be a read error, since a much larger clone differs from it by one base. The chain recombines TRBV12-3 or TRBV12-4 with TRBJ1-4, with a possible D match to TRBD1 (5 bases). The CDR3 spans 15 residues. The CDR3 reads CASSFSLGGNEKLLF. CDR3 coding DNA: TGTGCCAGCAGTTTCAGTCTGGGGGGGAATGAAAAACTGCTTTTT.

Worth noting for this clonotype: Relative to the germline gene, one junction end is altered; a read error may explain this. The chain couples TRBV11-2 to TRBJ2-5; D possibly corresponds to TRBD2 (6 bases). The germline gives CDR1 SGHAT, CDR2 FQNNGV. The CDR3 has 18 amino acids. CDR3 nucleotides: TGCGCCAGCAGCACTAGCTCAACCCAGGGTACTGGGCGGGAGACCCAGTACTTC. Translation gives CASSTSSTQGTGRETQYF. The whole variable domain, filled in from reference TRBV11-2 and TRBJ2-5, reads EAGVAQSPRYKIIEKRQSVAFWCNPISGHATLYWYQQILGQGPKLLIQFQNNGVVDDSQLPKDRFSAERLKGVDSTLKIQPAKLEDSAVYLCASSTSSTQGTGRETQYFGPGTRLLVL.

Worth noting for this clonotype: It is likely a read error, because the conserved phenylalanine at the end of the CDR3 is missing. The DNA is omitted, as the CDR3 cannot be located on it reliably, and the CDR3 follows TCRdb's listing. The chain combines TRBV14 with TRBJ2-7; the D call TRBD1 from the table was never checked on the DNA. The CDR3 spans 13 amino acids, including both terminal residues. Per the germline V gene, CDR1 is SGHDN and CDR2 is FVKESK. CDR3 sequence: CASSRTGTYEHYL.

This clonotype was seen once. A read error may account for a junction end that differs from germline. The gene calls are TRBV28 and TRBJ2-6, with 8 bases identical to TRBD2. The CDR3 is 15 residues long. Germline assignment: CDR1 MDHEN and CDR2 SYDVKM. The CDR3 DNA reads TGTGCCAGCACGGGGGGGAACTATGGGGTCAACGTCCTGACTTTC. Translating gives CASTGGNYGVNVLTF.

A single count supports this clonotype. This chain uses TRBV5-1 with TRBJ1-1; weak D call: TRBD1 (6 bases). CDR1 and CDR2 from the germline V gene are SGHRS and YFSETQ. The V and J ends lost 7 bases and 2 bases respectively, with 15 bases between them. The CDR3 spans 14 residues. The CDR3 protein is CASAYRTVNTEAFF. CDR3 nucleotide sequence: TGCGCCAGCGCCTATCGGACAGTCAACACTGAAGCTTTCTTT.

As for this clonotype: One end of the junction varies from germline; a read error may be responsible. The genes are TRBV29-1 and TRBJ1-1; D is undetermined. Germline V CDR1 and CDR2: SQVTM, ANQGSEA. This CDR3 is built from 13 residues. CDR3 DNA sequence: TGCATCGTCGAACCCAAGGGAAACATTGAAGCTTTCTTT. Translated, it gives CIVEPKGNIEAFF.

This clonotype was counted a few times. Mismatch with germline at one junction end may stem from a read error. The V and J genes are TRBV12-3 or TRBV12-4 and TRBJ2-2; weak D call: TRBD2 (7 bases). The CDR3 length is 13 residues. CDR3 in amino acids: CASSLMEFGGPFF. CDR3 coding DNA: TGTGCCAGCAGTTTGATGGAGTTCGGGGGGCCGTTCTTT.

This clonotype was recorded at least ten times. The chain has TRBV28 and TRBJ2-7; D unresolved. The germline V gene encodes CDR1 MDHEN and CDR2 SYDVKM. The CDR3 extends over 13 amino acids. V lost 3 bases and J lost 0, with 6 bases in between. The CDR3 loop reads CASSLFPSYEQYF. Written as DNA, the CDR3 is TGTGCCAGCAGTTTGTTCCCCTCCTACGAGCAGTACTTC.

In the case of this clonotype: The junction departs from the called germline gene at one end, perhaps through a read error. This chain connects TRBV12-3 or TRBV12-4 to TRBJ1-5; tentatively, D is TRBD1 (5 bases). The CDR3 spans 17 residues. The CDR3 DNA reads as TGTGCCAGCAACCGCCTTTCAGGGAGCAATAACAATCAGTCCCAGCATTTT. It is translated as CASNRLSGSNNNQSQHF.

The chain links TRBV5-4 to TRBJ1-2, with D possibly being TRBD1 (5 bases). The CDR3 spans 14 residues. Germline loops: CDR1 SGHNT, CDR2 YYREEE (reference sequence). V lost 5 bases and J 2 bases, leaving 13 bases between the germline ends. The CDR3 DNA is TGTGCCAGCAGGCCAGGGTCCGCGAACTATGGCTACACCTTC. This codes for CASRPGSANYGYTF.

Comment on this clonotype: The junction departs from the called germline gene at one end, perhaps through a read error. J is TRBJ2-7 and V is TRBV6-1; D is unclear. The CDR3 is 15 amino acids. Germline V gene data show CDR1 as MNHNS and CDR2 as SASEGT. CDR3 region: CASRRGPGIFYEQHF. The CDR3 coding sequence is TGTGCCAGCAGGCGAGGCCCGGGCATTTTCTACGAGCAGCACTTC.

For this clonotype: A read error may account for a junction end that differs from germline. The chain has TRBV28 and TRBJ1-5, with D uncertain. This CDR3 has 15 amino acids. Looked up from germline, CDR1 is MDHEN and CDR2 is SYDVKM. The CDR3 DNA reads as TGTGCCAGCAGTCCCCCAGGACTTAGCAGTCAGCCCCAGCATTTC. It specifies CASSPPGLSSQPQHF.

A note on this clonotype: A read error is likely, as this CDR3 ends without the conserved phenylalanine or tryptophan. This chain connects TRBV24-1 to TRBJ2-3, with 11 bases that match TRBD2. Looked up from germline, CDR1 is KGHDR and CDR2 is SFDVKD. The junction had 8 bases not matched to a gene; V was cut back by 3 bases and J by 4 bases. The CDR3 runs 17 residues. CDR3 sequence (DNA): TGTGCCACCAGTGATCAGCCCACTAGCGGGAGCGCAGATACGCAGTATTTA. Protein product: CATSDQPTSGSADTQYL.

The chain recombines TRBV5-1 with TRBJ2-1; 8 nucleotides agree with TRBD1. The junction had 7 bases not matched to a gene; V was cut back by 6 bases and J by 2 bases. The CDR3 totals 15 residues. CDR1 and CDR2 from the germline V gene are SGHRS and YFSETQ. CDR3 loop: CASTGDRGPYNEQFF. DNA for the CDR3: TGCGCCAGCACCGGAGACAGGGGCCCCTACAATGAGCAGTTCTTC.

In the case of this clonotype: A junction end diverges from the germline sequence, so it may reflect a read error. DNA of the CDR3: TGTGCCAGCAGCTTTTCCCTCAGCGGTGGGGCCGCCTACAAGCAGTACTTC. Amino acid sequence: CASSFSLSGGAAYKQYF. V and J are TRBV28 and TRBJ2-7; D may correspond to TRBD1 or TRBD2 (5 bases each). This CDR3 is 17 amino acids long. Germline V gene lookup returns CDR1 MDHEN and CDR2 SYDVKM.